This passage covers 4 T cell receptor beta chains from one sample sequenced in a study of control samples from healthy donors and cancer patients. Clones were read by immunoSEQ multiplex PCR, and TCRdb kept only the in-frame ones, dropping some. Among about 100,000 clones listed, roughly 87% were seen once. Sequenced input: blood. The source of these receptors is a woman aged 45-65 years in good health.

The J gene is TRBJ2-3, the V gene TRBV9, with D possibly being TRBD2 (6 bases). Between the trimmed V and J ends, which lost 0 bases and 1 base, there was a span of 9 bases. The CDR3 consists of 15 residues. The germline V gene has CDR1 SGDLS and CDR2 YYNGEE. The CDR3 spells CASSVVGTGTDTQYF. CDR3 nucleotide sequence: TGTGCCAGCAGCGTAGTAGGGACTGGCACAGATACGCAGTATTTT.

The gene calls are TRBV6-6 and TRBJ2-7; perhaps D is TRBD1 or TRBD2 (5 bases each). The V gene's germline CDR1 is MNHNY and CDR2 SVGAGI (reference sequence). This CDR3 is 14 amino acids long. Between the trimmed V and J ends, which lost 7 bases and 0 bases, there was a span of 13 bases. The CDR3 sequence: CASIGTFSSYEQYF. The CDR3 nucleotides are TGTGCCAGCATAGGGACCTTCAGCTCCTACGAGCAGTACTTC.

For the CDR3, the DNA is TGTGCCAGCAGTTTAGGGGTCCGAGGCAATCAGCCCCAGCATTTT. This gives the protein CASSLGVRGNQPQHF. The J gene is TRBJ1-5, the V gene TRBV27, with D hard to call. There are 15 residues in the CDR3. The V gene's germline CDR1 is MNHEY and CDR2 SMNVEV (reference sequence). Trimming removed 2 bases at V and 2 bases at J, with 10 bases between.

V is TRBV7-9 and J is TRBJ2-1, with 12 bases that match TRBD2. Germline loops: CDR1 SEHNR, CDR2 FQNEAQ (reference sequence). The junction had 2 bases not matched to a gene; V was cut back by 1 base and J by 7 bases. This CDR3 spans 15 amino acids. The CDR3 spells CASSLGTSGNNEQFF. In DNA form, the CDR3 reads TGTGCCAGCAGCTTAGGGACTAGCGGGAATAATGAGCAGTTCTTC. The full variable domain, completed using reference TRBV7-9 and TRBJ2-1, is DTGVSQNPRHKITKRGQNVTFRCDPISEHNRLYWYRQTLGQGPEFLTYFQNEAQLEKSRLLSDRFSAERPKGSFSTLEIQRTEQGDSAMYLCASSLGTSGNNEQFFGPGTRLTVL.